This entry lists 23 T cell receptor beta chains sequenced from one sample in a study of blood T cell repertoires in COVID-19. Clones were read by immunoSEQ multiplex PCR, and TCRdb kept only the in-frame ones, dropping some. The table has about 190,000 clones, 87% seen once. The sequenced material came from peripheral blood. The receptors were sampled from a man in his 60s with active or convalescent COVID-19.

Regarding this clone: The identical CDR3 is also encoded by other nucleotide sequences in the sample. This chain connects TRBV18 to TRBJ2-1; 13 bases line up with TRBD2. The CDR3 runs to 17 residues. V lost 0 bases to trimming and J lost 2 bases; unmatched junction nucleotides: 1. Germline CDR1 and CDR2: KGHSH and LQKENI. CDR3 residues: CASSPPTSGGAYNEQFF. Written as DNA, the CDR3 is TGTGCCAGCTCACCACCAACTAGCGGGGGGGCCTACAATGAGCAGTTCTTC.

CDR3 residues: CATSDTSGGTDTQYF. CDR3 coding DNA: TGTGCCACCAGTGACACTAGCGGGGGCACAGATACGCAGTATTTT. V gene TRBV24-1 combines with J gene TRBJ2-3; 10 nucleotides align to TRBD2. Germline V gives CDR1 KGHDR, CDR2 SFDVKD. CDR3 length: 15 residues. V lost 4 bases to trimming and J lost 1 base; unmatched junction nucleotides: 1.

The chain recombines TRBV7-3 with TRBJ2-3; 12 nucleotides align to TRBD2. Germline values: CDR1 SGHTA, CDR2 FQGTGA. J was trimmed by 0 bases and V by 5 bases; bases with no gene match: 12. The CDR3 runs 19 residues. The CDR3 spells CASSPRTSGAPISTDTQYF. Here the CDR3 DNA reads TGTGCCAGCAGCCCACGGACTAGCGGGGCCCCAATTAGCACAGATACGCAGTATTTT.

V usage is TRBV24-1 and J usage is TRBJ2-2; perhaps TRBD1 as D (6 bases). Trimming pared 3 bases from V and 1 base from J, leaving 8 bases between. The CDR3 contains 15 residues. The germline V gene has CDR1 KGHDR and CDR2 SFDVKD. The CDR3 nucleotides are TGTGCCACCAGTGATCCGGGACAGAACACCGGGGAGCTGTTTTTT. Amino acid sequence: CATSDPGQNTGELFF.

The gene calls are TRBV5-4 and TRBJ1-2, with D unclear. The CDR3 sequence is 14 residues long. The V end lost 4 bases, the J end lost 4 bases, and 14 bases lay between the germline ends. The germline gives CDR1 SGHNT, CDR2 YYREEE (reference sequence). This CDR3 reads CASSHPQRTYGYTF. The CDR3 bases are TGTGCCAGCAGCCACCCCCAGCGAACCTATGGCTACACCTTC.

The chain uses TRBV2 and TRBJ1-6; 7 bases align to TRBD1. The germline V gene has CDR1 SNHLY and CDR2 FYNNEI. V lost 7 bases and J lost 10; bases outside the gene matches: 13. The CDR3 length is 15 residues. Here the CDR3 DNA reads TGTGCCAGCACCCTACGACAGGGCCGGTACTCACCCCTCCACTTT. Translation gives CASTLRQGRYSPLHF.

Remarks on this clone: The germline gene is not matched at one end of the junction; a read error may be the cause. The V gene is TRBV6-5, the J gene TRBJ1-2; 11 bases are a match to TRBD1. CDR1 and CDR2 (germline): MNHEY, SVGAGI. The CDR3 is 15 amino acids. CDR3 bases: TGTGCCAGCAGCGCCGGGACAGGGGGTAACAATGGCTACACCTTC. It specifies CASSAGTGGNNGYTF.

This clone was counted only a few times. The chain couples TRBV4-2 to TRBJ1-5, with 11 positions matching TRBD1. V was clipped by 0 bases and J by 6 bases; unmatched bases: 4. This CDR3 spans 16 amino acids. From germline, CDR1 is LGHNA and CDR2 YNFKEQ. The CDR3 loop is CASSQDGQGAGQPQHF. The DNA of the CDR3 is TGTGCCAGCAGCCAAGACGGACAGGGGGCAGGTCAGCCCCAGCATTTT.

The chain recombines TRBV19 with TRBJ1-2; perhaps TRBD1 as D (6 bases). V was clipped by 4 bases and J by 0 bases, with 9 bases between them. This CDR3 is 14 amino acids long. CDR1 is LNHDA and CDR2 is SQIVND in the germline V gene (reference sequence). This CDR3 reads CASSSGGANYGYTF. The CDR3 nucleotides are TGTGCCAGTAGTAGTGGGGGCGCTAACTATGGCTACACCTTC.

The CDR3 coding sequence is TGCGCCAGCAGCTTGGCTCAGAGGGATCTAAACATTCAGTACTTC. Translated, it gives CASSLAQRDLNIQYF. This chain uses TRBV5-1 with TRBJ2-4; a weak D match, TRBD2 (5 bases). V was clipped by 0 bases and J by 6 bases, with 13 bases between them. CDR3 length equals 15 residues. Germline V lookup: CDR1 SGHRS, CDR2 YFSETQ.

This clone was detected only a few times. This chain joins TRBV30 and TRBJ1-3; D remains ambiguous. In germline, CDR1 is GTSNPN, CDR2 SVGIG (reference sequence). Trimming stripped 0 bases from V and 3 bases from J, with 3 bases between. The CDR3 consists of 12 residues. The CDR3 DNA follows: TGTGCCTGGAGTGTACATGGAAACACCATATATTTT. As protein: CAWSVHGNTIYF.

The DNA of the CDR3 is TGCGCCAGCAGCTTGGGGGGAGTGGAAAAACTGTTTTTT. Protein product: CASSLGGVEKLFF. The gene calls are TRBV5-1 and TRBJ1-4, with no clear D. This CDR3 has 13 residues. The V end lost 0 bases, the J end lost 8 bases, and 8 bases lay between the germline ends. Per germline, CDR1 SGHRS and CDR2 YFSETQ. Together with reference TRBV5-1 and TRBJ1-4, the CDR3 gives the full variable domain: KAGVTQTPRYLIKTRGQQVTLSCSPISGHRSVSWYQQTPGQGLQFLFEYFSETQRNKGNFPGRFSGRQFSNSRSEMNVSTLELGDSALYLCASSLGGVEKLFFGSGTQLSVL.

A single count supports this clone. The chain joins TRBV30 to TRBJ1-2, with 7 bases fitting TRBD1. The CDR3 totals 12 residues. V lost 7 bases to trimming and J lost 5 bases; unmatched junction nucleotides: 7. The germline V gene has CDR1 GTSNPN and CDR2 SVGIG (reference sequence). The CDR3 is CASPRDRYGYTF. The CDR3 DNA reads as TGTGCCTCCCCCCGGGACAGATATGGCTACACCTTC. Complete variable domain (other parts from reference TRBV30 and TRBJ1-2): SQTIHQWPATLVQPVGSPLSLECTVEGTSNPNLYWYRQAAGRGLQLLFYSVGIGQISSEVPQNLSASRPQDRQFILSSKKLLLSDSGFYLCASPRDRYGYTFGSGTRLTVV.

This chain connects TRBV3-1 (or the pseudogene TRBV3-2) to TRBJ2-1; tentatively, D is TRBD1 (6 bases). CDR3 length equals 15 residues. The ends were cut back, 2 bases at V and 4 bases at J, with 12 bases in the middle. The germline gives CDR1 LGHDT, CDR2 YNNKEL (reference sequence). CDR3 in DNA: TGTGCCAGCAGCCAAACGGACAGTACGTACAATGAGCAGTTCTTC. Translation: CASSQTDSTYNEQFF.

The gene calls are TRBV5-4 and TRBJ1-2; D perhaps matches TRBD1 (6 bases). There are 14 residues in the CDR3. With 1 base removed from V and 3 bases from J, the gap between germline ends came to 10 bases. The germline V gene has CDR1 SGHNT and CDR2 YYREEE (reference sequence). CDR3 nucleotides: TGTGCCAGCAGCTTGACAGGGTGGGACTATGGCTACACCTTC. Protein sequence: CASSLTGWDYGYTF. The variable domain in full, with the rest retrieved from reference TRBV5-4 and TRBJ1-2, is ETGVTQSPTHLIKTRGQQVTLRCSSQSGHNTVSWYQQALGQGPQFIFQYYREEENGRGNFPPRFSGLQFPNYSSELNVNALELDDSALYLCASSLTGWDYGYTFGSGTRLTVV.

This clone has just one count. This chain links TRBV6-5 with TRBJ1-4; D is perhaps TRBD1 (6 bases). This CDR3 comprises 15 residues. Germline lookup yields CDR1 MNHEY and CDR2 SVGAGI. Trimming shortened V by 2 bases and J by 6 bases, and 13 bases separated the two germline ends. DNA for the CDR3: TGTGCCAGCAGTTACGGGGGGGCTGGCGATGAAAAACTGTTTTTT. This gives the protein CASSYGGAGDEKLFF.

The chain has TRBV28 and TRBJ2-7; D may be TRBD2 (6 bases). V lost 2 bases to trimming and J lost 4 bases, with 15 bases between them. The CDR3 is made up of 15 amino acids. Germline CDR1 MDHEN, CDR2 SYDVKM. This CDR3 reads CASSLGTYLTYEQYF. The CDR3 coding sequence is TGTGCCAGCAGTTTAGGGACTTACCTGACTTACGAGCAGTACTTC.

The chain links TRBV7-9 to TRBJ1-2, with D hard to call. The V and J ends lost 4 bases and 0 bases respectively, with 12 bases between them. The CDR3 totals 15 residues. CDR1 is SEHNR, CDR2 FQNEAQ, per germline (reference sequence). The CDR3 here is CASSSLTRANYGYTF. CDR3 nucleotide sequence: TGTGCCAGCAGCTCTCTAACCCGAGCTAACTATGGCTACACCTTC.

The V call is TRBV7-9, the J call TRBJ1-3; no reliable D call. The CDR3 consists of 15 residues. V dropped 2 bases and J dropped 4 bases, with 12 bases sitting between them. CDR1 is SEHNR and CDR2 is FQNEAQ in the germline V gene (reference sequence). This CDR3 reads CASSLRGSAGNTIYF. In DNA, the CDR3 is TGTGCCAGCAGCTTACGGGGTTCGGCCGGAAACACCATATATTTT.

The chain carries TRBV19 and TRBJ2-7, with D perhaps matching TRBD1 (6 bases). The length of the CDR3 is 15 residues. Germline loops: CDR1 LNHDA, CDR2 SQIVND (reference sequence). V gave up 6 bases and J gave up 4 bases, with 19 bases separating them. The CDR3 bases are TGTGCCAGTAGCAATTTCAAACAGGGCGGTTACGAGCAGTACTTC. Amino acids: CASSNFKQGGYEQYF.

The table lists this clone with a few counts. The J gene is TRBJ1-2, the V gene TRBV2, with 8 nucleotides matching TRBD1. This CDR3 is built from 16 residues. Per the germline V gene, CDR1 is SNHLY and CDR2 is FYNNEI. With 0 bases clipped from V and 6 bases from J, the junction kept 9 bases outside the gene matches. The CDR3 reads CASSEALRDRMNGYTF. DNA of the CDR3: TGTGCCAGCAGTGAAGCGCTTCGGGACAGGATGAATGGCTACACCTTC.

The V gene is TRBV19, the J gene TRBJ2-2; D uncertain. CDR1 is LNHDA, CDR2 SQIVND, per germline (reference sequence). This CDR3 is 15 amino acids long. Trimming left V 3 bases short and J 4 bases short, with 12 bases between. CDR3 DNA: TGTGCCAGTAGTATCAAGACAAGCCCCACCGGGGAGCTGTTTTTT. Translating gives CASSIKTSPTGELFF.

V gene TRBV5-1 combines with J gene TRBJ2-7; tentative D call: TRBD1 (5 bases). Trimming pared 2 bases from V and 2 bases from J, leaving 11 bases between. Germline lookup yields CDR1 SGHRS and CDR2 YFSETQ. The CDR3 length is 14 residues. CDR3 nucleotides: TGCGCCAGCAGCTTATCAGGGCTTGCCTACGAGCAGTACTTC. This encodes CASSLSGLAYEQYF.